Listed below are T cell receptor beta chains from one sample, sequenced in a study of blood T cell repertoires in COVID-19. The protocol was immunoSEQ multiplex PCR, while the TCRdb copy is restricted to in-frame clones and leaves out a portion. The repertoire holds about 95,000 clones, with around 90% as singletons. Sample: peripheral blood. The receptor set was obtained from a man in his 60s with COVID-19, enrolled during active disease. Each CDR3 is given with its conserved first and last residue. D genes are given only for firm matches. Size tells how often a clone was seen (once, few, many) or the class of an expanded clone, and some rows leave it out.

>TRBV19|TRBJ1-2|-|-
CASISGASNYGYTF
TGTGCCAGTATCTCTGGGGCGTCTAACTATGGCTACACCTTC
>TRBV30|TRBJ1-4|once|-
CAWSVGSFELFF
TGTGCCTGGAGTGTAGGGAGTTTCGAACTGTTTTTT
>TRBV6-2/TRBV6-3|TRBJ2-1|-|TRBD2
CASSYILAGGRGHYNEQFF
TGTGCCAGCAGTTACATACTAGCGGGAGGGAGGGGCCACTACAATGAGCAGTTCTTC
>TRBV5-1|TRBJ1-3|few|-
CASSLVGGSGNTIYF
TGCGCCAGCAGCTTGGTCGGGGGGAGTGGAAACACCATATATTTT
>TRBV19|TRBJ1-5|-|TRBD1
CASDRTGGNQPQHF
TGTGCCAGCGATCGGACAGGGGGTAATCAGCCCCAGCATTTT
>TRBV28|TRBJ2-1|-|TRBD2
CASSSSGRSNEQFF
TGTGCCAGCAGTTCTAGCGGGAGGAGTAATGAGCAGTTCTTC
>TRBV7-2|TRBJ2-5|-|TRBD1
CASSLWDSAETQYF
TGTGCCAGCAGCTTATGGGACAGTGCAGAGACCCAGTACTTC
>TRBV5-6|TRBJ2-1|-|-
CASNPGGYNEQFF
TGTGCCAGCAACCCAGGGGGGTACAATGAGCAGTTCTTC
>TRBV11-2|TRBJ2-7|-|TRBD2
CASTVSGRSPEQYF
TGTGCCAGCACCGTCAGCGGGAGGAGTCCCGAGCAGTACTTC
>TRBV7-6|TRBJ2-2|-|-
CASSLASDGGELFF
TGTGCCAGCAGCTTAGCCAGCGATGGCGGGGAGCTGTTTTTT
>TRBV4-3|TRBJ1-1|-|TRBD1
CASSRETGMNTEAFF
TGCGCCAGCAGCCGGGAGACAGGGATGAACACTGAAGCTTTCTTT
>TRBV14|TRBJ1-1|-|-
CASRQVMNTEAFF
TGTGCCAGCAGACAGGTGATGAACACTGAAGCTTTCTTT
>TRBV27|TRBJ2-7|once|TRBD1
CASSHRTGLNYEQYF
TGTGCCAGCAGCCACAGGACAGGCCTCAATTACGAGCAGTACTTC
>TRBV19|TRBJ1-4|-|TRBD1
CATLDRGNNEKLFF
TGTGCCACCCTCGACAGGGGGAATAATGAAAAACTGTTTTTT
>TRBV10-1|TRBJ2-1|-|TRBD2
CASSGRTSGRLNEQFF
TGCGCCAGCAGTGGGCGGACTAGCGGGAGGCTCAATGAGCAGTTCTTC
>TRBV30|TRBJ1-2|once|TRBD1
CAWSPDRAYYGYTF
TGTGCCTGGAGTCCGGACAGGGCATACTATGGCTACACCTTC
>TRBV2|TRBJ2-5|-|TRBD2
CASSFAGVETQYF
TGTGCCAGCAGCTTTGCGGGAGTAGAGACCCAGTACTTC
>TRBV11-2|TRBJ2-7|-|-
CASTRGLEDEQYF
TGTGCCAGCACCAGGGGTCTGGAGGACGAGCAGTACTTC
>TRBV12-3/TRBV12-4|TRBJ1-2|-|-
CASSLGLTYGYTF
TGTGCCAGCAGTTTGGGACTTACCTATGGCTACACCTTC
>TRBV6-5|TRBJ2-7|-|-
CASTNSYYEQYF
TGTGCCAGCACCAACAGTTACTACGAGCAGTACTTC
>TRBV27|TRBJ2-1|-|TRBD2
CASSLFAGLAGGNEQFF
TGTGCCAGCAGTTTATTTGCGGGACTAGCGGGAGGGAATGAGCAGTTCTTC
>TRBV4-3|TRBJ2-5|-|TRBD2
CASSQASSGRAGETQYF
TGCGCCAGCAGCCAAGCGTCTAGCGGGAGGGCCGGAGAGACCCAGTACTTC
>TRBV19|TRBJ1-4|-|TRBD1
CASSILGQGGEKLFF
TGTGCCAGTAGTATCTTGGGACAGGGAGGTGAAAAACTGTTTTTT
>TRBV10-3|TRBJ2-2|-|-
CAGGGAANTGELFF
TGTGCCGGTGGAGGGGCGGCAAACACCGGGGAGCTGTTTTTT
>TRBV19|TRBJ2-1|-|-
CASSPTRYYNEQFF
TGTGCCAGTAGTCCCACTCGGTATTACAATGAGCAGTTCTTC
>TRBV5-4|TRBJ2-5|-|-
CASRRQFQETQYF
TGTGCCAGCAGAAGACAGTTCCAAGAGACCCAGTACTTC
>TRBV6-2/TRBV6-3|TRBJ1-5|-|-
CASSPLGRGNQPQHF
TGTGCCAGCAGTCCCCTAGGGAGGGGCAATCAGCCCCAGCATTTT
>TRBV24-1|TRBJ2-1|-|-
CATSAGNEQFF
TGTGCCACCAGTGCCGGCAATGAGCAGTTCTTC
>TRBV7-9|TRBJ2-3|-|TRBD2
CASTLAGGTDTQYF
TGTGCCAGCACCCTAGCGGGAGGGACAGATACGCAGTATTTT
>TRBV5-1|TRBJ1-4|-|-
CASSLAESGEKLFF
TGCGCCAGCAGCTTGGCGGAGTCCGGTGAAAAACTGTTTTTT
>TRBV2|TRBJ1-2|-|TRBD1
CASARGDYGYTF
TGTGCCAGCGCCAGGGGGGACTATGGCTACACCTTC
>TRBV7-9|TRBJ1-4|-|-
CASSSGNRVNEKLFF
TGTGCCAGCAGCTCAGGGAATCGGGTCAATGAAAAACTGTTTTTT
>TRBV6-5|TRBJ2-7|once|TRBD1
CASSRGQGASYEQYF
TGTGCCAGCAGCAGAGGACAGGGGGCTTCCTACGAGCAGTACTTC
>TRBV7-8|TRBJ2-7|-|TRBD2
CASSSGLAGTDEQYF
TGTGCCAGCAGCTCAGGACTAGCGGGAACCGACGAGCAGTACTTC
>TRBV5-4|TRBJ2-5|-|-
CASSPPAMSQETQYF
TGTGCCAGCAGCCCTCCTGCGATGAGTCAAGAGACCCAGTACTTC
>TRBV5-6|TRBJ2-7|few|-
CASSLGGRFGTYEQYF
TGTGCCAGCAGCTTGGGGGGTCGTTTCGGGACCTACGAGCAGTACTTC
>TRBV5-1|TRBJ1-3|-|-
CASSLGTLSGNTIYF
TGCGCCAGCAGCTTGGGGACACTCTCTGGAAACACCATATATTTT
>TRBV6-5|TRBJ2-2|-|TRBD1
CASRPGQRNTGELFF
TGTGCCAGCAGGCCGGGACAGAGGAACACCGGGGAGCTGTTTTTT
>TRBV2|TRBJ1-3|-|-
CASMRGTGNTIYF
TGTGCCAGCATGAGGGGGACTGGAAACACCATATATTTT
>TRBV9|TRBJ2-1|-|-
CASSVQREGESSYNEQFF
TGTGCCAGCAGCGTACAACGTGAGGGGGAGAGCTCCTACAATGAGCAGTTCTTC
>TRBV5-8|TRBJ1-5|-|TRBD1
CASSPPGQGAWGNQPQHF
TGTGCCAGCAGCCCCCCGGGACAGGGGGCTTGGGGCAATCAGCCCCAGCATTTT
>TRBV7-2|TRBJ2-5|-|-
CASSLWQEETQYF
TGTGCCAGCAGCTTATGGCAGGAAGAGACCCAGTACTTC
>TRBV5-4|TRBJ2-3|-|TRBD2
CASSFSGRGTDTQYF
TGTGCCAGCAGCTTTAGCGGGAGGGGTACAGATACGCAGTATTTT
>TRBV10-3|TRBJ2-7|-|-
CAISDSGSSYEQYF
TGTGCCATCAGTGATAGCGGCAGCTCCTACGAGCAGTACTTC
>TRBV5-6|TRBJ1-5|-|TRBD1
CASSFGRGPQPQHF
TGTGCCAGCAGCTTTGGCAGGGGGCCTCAGCCCCAGCATTTT
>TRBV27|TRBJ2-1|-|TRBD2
CASSLLAGGSYNEQFF
TGTGCCAGCAGTTTACTAGCGGGAGGGTCCTACAATGAGCAGTTCTTC
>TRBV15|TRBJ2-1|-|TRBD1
CATSTGLGEQFF
TGTGCCACTTCGACAGGGTTAGGTGAGCAGTTCTTC
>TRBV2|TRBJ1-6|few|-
CASKTGTTTSPLHF
TGTGCCAGTAAGACCGGGACTACTACTTCACCCCTCCACTTT
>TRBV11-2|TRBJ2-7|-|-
CASSFNQGPNYEQYF
TGTGCCAGCAGCTTTAATCAGGGCCCCAACTACGAGCAGTACTTC
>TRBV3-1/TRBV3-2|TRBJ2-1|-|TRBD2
CASSQVLAGGSYNEQFF
TGTGCCAGCAGCCAAGTTCTAGCGGGAGGTTCCTACAATGAGCAGTTCTTC
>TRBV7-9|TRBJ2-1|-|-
CASSSGTYNEQFF
TGTGCCAGCAGCTCGGGGACTTACAATGAGCAGTTCTTC
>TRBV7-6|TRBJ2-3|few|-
CASSLGNGPKGADTQYF
TGTGCCAGCAGCTTAGGAAACGGCCCTAAGGGGGCAGATACGCAGTATTTT
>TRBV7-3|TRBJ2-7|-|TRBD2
CASSSGTSGPEQYF
TGTGCCAGCAGCTCCGGGACTAGCGGGCCCGAGCAGTACTTC
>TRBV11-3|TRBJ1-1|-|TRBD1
CASSFITGGLTEAFF
TGTGCCAGCAGCTTCATCACAGGGGGCCTCACTGAAGCTTTCTTT
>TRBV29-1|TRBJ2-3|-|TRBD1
CSVVLDRAPDTQYF
TGCAGCGTTGTGTTGGACAGGGCCCCAGATACGCAGTATTTT
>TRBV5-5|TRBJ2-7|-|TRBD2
CASSLGGGQGEQYF
TGTGCCAGCAGCTTGGGCGGGGGGCAGGGTGAGCAGTACTTC
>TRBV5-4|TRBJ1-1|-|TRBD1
CASSSSRTGLNTEAFF
TGTGCCAGCAGCTCATCTAGGACAGGCTTGAACACTGAAGCTTTCTTT
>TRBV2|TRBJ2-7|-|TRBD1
CATGQENSYEQYF
TGTGCCACCGGACAGGAAAACTCCTACGAGCAGTACTTC
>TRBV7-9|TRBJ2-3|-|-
CASSLEGTDTQYF
TGTGCCAGCAGCTTAGAGGGGACAGATACGCAGTATTTT